Each of the 12 T cell receptor beta chains below was sequenced from the same sample in a study of regulatory T cells in long-lasting Graves disease. To make TCR beta libraries, researchers used iRepertoire HTBI primers and Arm-PCR of CDR3 regions. One entry per CDR3 protein results from TCRdb running MiXCR on the multiplex PCR reads. In the table there are fewer than 650,000 distinct CDR3 sequences, 15% to 20% of which are singletons. Specified time point: newly diagnosed GD, antithyroid drugs for less than 3 months. TCR sequences were obtained from RNA taken from PBMCs. These data are also associated with another study on T cells in Graves' hyperthyroidism and ophthalmopathy.

The input for sequencing was peripheral blood mononuclear cells (PBMCs), taken at new diagnosis, from a patient treated with antithyroid drugs. Receptors were obtained from a man between 18 and 35 years old with Graves disease.

This clonotype was recorded at least ten times. CDR3 coding DNA: TGTGCCAGCAGCTTAAAGGGCCAGGGGTTTTACACTGAAGCTTTCTTT. This gives the protein CASSLKGQGFYTEAFF. The chain carries TRBV7-3 and TRBJ1-1; tentatively, D is TRBD1 (6 bases). This CDR3 has 16 amino acids. The germline V gene encodes CDR1 SGHTA and CDR2 FQGTGA. V was clipped by 1 base and J by 3 bases, with 15 bases between them.

This clonotype was recorded many times. The rearrangement joins TRBV6-5 to TRBJ2-7, with no clear D. CDR3 length equals 15 residues. The germline CDR1 and CDR2 sequences are MNHEY and SVGAGI. The V end lost 4 bases, the J end lost 0 bases, and 13 bases lay between the germline ends. The CDR3 DNA reads as TGTGCCAGCAGTTCGGTAGACGGAAGCTCCTACGAGCAGTACTTC. Its translation: CASSSVDGSSYEQYF.

The V call is TRBV19, the J call TRBJ1-6; tentative D call: TRBD1 (5 bases). V was cut by 8 bases and J by 8 bases, with 22 bases left in between. The CDR3 has 16 residues. Looked up from germline, CDR1 is LNHDA and CDR2 is SQIVND (reference sequence). The chain's CDR3 is CASSIGLWGEDSPLHF. The DNA for the CDR3 is TGTGCCAGTTCCATAGGGCTGTGGGGCGAAGATTCACCCCTCCACTTT.

The V and J genes are TRBV5-1 and TRBJ2-2; possible D gene TRBD2, 6 bases. Per germline, CDR1 SGHRS and CDR2 YFSETQ. The V gene lost 7 bases and the J gene lost 6 bases, with 19 bases spanning the gap. This CDR3 is built from 15 residues. CDR3 nucleotide sequence: TGCGCCAGCTCCGGGAGCGTTCTAGGGCCCGGGGAGCTGTTTTTT. It codes for CASSGSVLGPGELFF.

The sample holds a few counts of this clonotype. This rearrangement joins TRBV4-1 to TRBJ1-5; D uncertain. Per the germline V gene, CDR1 is MGHRA and CDR2 is YSYEKL. The length of the CDR3 is 15 residues. V gave up 0 bases and J gave up 3 bases, with 9 bases separating them. The CDR3 sequence: CASSQDGPINQPQHF. The CDR3 DNA reads TGCGCCAGCAGCCAAGATGGTCCGATCAATCAGCCCCAGCATTTT.

This clonotype was picked up a small number of times. The rearrangement joins TRBV20-1 to TRBJ2-3; D gene unclear. Deletions cut 6 bases from V and 6 bases from J, with 13 bases between. Per the germline V gene, CDR1 is DFQATT and CDR2 is SNEGSKA (reference sequence). The CDR3 has 12 residues. The CDR3 bases are TGCAGTGCCGCCCCCATCCCCGATACGCAGTATTTT. Translating gives CSAAPIPDTQYF.

This clonotype was counted many times. The genes are TRBV11-2 and TRBJ2-3; TRBD2 is a possible D gene (5 bases). TRBJ2-5 explains the end of the DNA better; the J call may be wrong. There are 15 residues in the CDR3. Germline V gene data show CDR1 as SGHAT and CDR2 as FQNNGV. The chain's CDR3 is CASSLLPSISKTQYF. As DNA, the CDR3 is TGTGCCAGCAGCTTATTGCCTAGCATTTCAAAGACCCAGTACTTC.

J is TRBJ1-6 and V is TRBV6-2 or TRBV6-3; TRBD1 matches 10 bases. This CDR3 comprises 16 residues. Germline-derived CDR1 and CDR2 are MNHEY and SVGEGT. With V trimmed by 2 bases and J by 9 bases, 7 bases remained unmatched. The CDR3 bases are TGTGCCAGCAGTTACGAATGGACAGGGGGTAGTTCACCCCTCCACTTT. It yields the protein CASSYEWTGGSSPLHF.

This clonotype was observed at least ten times. The genes are TRBV12-3 or TRBV12-4 and TRBJ2-2, with a weak D call TRBD1 (5 bases). V was shortened by 6 bases and J by 4 bases, with 18 bases between the two germline ends. This CDR3 has 16 amino acids. The CDR3: CASSPGREWFTGELFF. In DNA, the CDR3 is TGTGCCAGCAGCCCGGGCAGGGAATGGTTCACCGGGGAGCTGTTTTTT.

This clonotype occurred many times. The gene calls are TRBV28 and TRBJ2-7; TRBD1 is a possible D gene (6 bases). V lost 10 bases, J lost 1 base, and 17 bases lay in between. The CDR3 runs to 14 residues. Looked up from germline, CDR1 is MDHEN and CDR2 is SYDVKM. The CDR3 spells CATVSGVRSYEQYF. The CDR3 DNA is TGTGCCACCGTTTCAGGGGTGCGGTCCTACGAGCAGTACTTC.

This clonotype was observed many times. The chain is built from TRBV28 and TRBJ1-2; D is unclear. CDR1 and CDR2 (germline): MDHEN, SYDVKM. The CDR3 runs 15 residues. V lost 5 bases, J lost 1 base, and 14 bases lay in between. CDR3 DNA: TGTGCCAGCAGTCCCTCTAGGGCGTATAACTATGGCTACACCTTC. This gives the protein CASSPSRAYNYGYTF.

The table lists this clonotype with many counts. The genes are TRBV3-1 and TRBJ1-1, with D unresolved. CDR1 is LGHDT, CDR2 YNNKEL, per germline (reference sequence). The CDR3 runs to 19 residues. V shed 0 bases and J shed 0 bases, with 20 bases lying between them. CDR3 in DNA: TGTGCCAGCAGCCAAGATGTAATAGGGCAAGGAGGAATGAACACTGAAGCTTTCTTT. Translation gives CASSQDVIGQGGMNTEAFF.